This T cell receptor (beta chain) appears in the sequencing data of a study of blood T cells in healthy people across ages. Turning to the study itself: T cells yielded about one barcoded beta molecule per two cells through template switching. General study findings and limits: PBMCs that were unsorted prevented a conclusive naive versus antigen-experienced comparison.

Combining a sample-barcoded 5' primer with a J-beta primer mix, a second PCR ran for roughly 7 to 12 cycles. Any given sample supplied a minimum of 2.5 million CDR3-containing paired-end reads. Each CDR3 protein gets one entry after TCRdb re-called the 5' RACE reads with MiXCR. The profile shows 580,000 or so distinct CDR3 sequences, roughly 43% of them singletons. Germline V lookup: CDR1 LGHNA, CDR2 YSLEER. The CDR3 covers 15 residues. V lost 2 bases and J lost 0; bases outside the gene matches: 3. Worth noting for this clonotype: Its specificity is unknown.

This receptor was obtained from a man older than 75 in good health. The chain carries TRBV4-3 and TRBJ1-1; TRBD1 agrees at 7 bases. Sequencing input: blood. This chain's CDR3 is CASSQSGTVNTEAFF. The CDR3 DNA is TGCGCCAGCAGCCAAAGTGGGACAGTGAACACTGAAGCTTTCTTT.